Here is one TCR beta chain with its context. Antigen specificity is unknown. For sorted subsets, about 200 ng DNA per replicate equaled about 31,000 T cell genomes. TCRdb's copy holds only in-frame clones and misses some; the assay was immunoSEQ multiplex PCR. The table has roughly 600,000 clones, 98% seen once. The data originate from a study of shared clonotypes between healthy human individuals. Study at large: Every donor yielded three CD4 naive, three CD4 memory, two CD8 naive and one CD8 memory plate.

The naive CD8 subset, CD45RO-negative cells positively selected for CCR7, excluded terminally differentiated effector memory CD45RA+ cells. V lost 6 bases and J lost 4, with 18 bases in between. Germline V CDR1 and CDR2: SQVTM, ANQGSEA. The CDR3 consists of 14 residues. Study-level results: Naive CD4 clonotype sharing across a few donors was about 5%. Sequencing depth was a factor that was expected to affect clonotype sharing among donors.

The chain joins TRBV29-1 to TRBJ1-2, with a possible D match to TRBD1 (6 bases). Sequencing was done on a sample of naive CD8+ T cells sorted from blood. The sequence derives from a man between 25 and 39 years old in good health. As DNA, the CDR3 is TGCAGCGTCAGGGGTGACCCAGACGGCTATGGCTACACCTTC. Its translation is CSVRGDPDGYGYTF. Supplemented by reference TRBV29-1 and TRBJ1-2, the full variable domain reads SAVISQKPSRDICQRGTSLTIQCQVDSQVTMMFWYRQQPGQSLTLIATANQGSEATYESGFVIDKFPISRPNLTFSTLTVSNMSPEDSSIYLCSVRGDPDGYGYTFGSGTRLTVV.